Shown below are 28 T cell receptor beta chains from a single sample sequenced in a study of control samples from healthy donors and cancer patients. The table came from immunoSEQ multiplex PCR; TCRdb's copy has only in-frame clones and leaves some out. The repertoire holds about 160,000 clones, with 92% as singletons. Sequences were obtained from blood. Receptors were obtained from a woman aged 25 to 39 in good health.

The rearrangement uses TRBV9 and TRBJ1-4; no clear D gene. Trimming took off 4 bases at V and 5 bases at J, with 9 bases between the two ends. Germline CDR1 is SGDLS and CDR2 is YYNGEE. This CDR3 is built from 13 residues. The CDR3 spells CASSSTGNEKLFF. In nucleotides, the CDR3 is TGTGCCAGCAGCTCTACGGGGAATGAAAAACTGTTTTTT.

On this clone: A read error may produce the germline difference seen at one junction end. This same CDR3 is encoded by further DNA sequences in the sample. V is TRBV27 and J is TRBJ1-2, with D possibly being TRBD1 (6 bases). The CDR3 extends over 15 amino acids. The germline gives CDR1 MNHEY, CDR2 SMNVEV (reference sequence). CDR3 loop: CASSFRAGEKEGYTF. CDR3 in DNA: TGCGCCAGCAGTTTCCGCGCAGGGGAAAAGGAAGGCTACACCTTC.

The DNA of the CDR3 is TGTGCCAGCAGTTACTCCTTCGGAGAAGAGACCCAGTACTTC. It is translated as CASSYSFGEETQYF. This chain joins TRBV6-5 and TRBJ2-5; D remains ambiguous. Germline V gives CDR1 MNHEY, CDR2 SVGAGI. V was pared by 0 bases and J by 3 bases, with 8 bases between. CDR3 length equals 14 residues.

The CDR3 spells CASSQTGGEFSYEQYF. In DNA form, the CDR3 reads TGTGCCAGCAGCCAGACAGGGGGCGAATTCTCCTACGAGCAGTACTTC. The V call is TRBV7-9, the J call TRBJ2-7, with TRBD1 matching over 10 bases. V gave up 5 bases and J gave up 0 bases; unmatched junction bases: 7. Germline values: CDR1 SEHNR, CDR2 FQNEAQ (reference sequence). The CDR3 totals 16 residues.

The chain employs TRBV15 and TRBJ2-2; tentatively, D is TRBD2 (6 bases). Between the trimmed V and J ends, which lost 8 bases and 0 bases, there was a span of 19 bases. Germline CDR1 reads LNHNV; CDR2 reads YYDKDF (reference sequence). The CDR3 consists of 17 residues. CDR3 sequence (DNA): TGTGCCACCCCCAGGTCAGGCGGGAACGCGAACACCGGGGAGCTGTTTTTT. This gives the protein CATPRSGGNANTGELFF.

With respect to this clone: One junction end does not reproduce the germline sequence, and a read error may be involved. The rearrangement links TRBV7-7 to TRBJ2-5; the D call may be TRBD1 or TRBD2 (5 bases each). The germline CDR1 and CDR2 sequences are SSHAT and FNYEAQ (reference sequence). The CDR3 length is 15 residues. The CDR3 bases are TGTGCTAGCAGCTTGGGACGCCAGCCCCCAGAGACCCAGTACTTC. Translation: CASSLGRQPPETQYF. Variable domain in full (rest from reference TRBV7-7 and TRBJ2-5): GAGVSQSPRYKVTKRGQDVTLRCDPISSHATLYWYQQALGQGPEFLTYFNYEAQPDKSGLPSDRFSAERPEGSISTLTIQRTEQRDSAMYRCASSLGRQPPETQYFGPGTRLLVL.

J is TRBJ2-7 and V is TRBV6-5, with D possibly TRBD1 on 6 matching bases. In germline, CDR1 is MNHEY, CDR2 SVGAGI. The V gene lost 5 bases and the J gene lost 4 bases, with 18 bases spanning the gap. This CDR3 is built from 15 residues. For the CDR3, the DNA is TGTGCCAGCAGTCATCAACAGGGTTCACTTTACGAGCAGTACTTC. This encodes CASSHQQGSLYEQYF.

The chain joins TRBV4-1 to TRBJ2-3; D is unresolved. V was shortened by 0 bases and J by 8 bases, with 3 bases between the two germline ends. Per germline, CDR1 MGHRA and CDR2 YSYEKL. The CDR3 length is 11 residues. The CDR3 nucleotides read TGCGCCAGCAGCCAAGATGGTACGCAGTATTTT. Encoded protein: CASSQDGTQYF.

V is TRBV6-5 and J is TRBJ2-4, with TRBD1 identical over 8 bases. With 9 bases clipped from V and 2 bases from J, the junction kept 9 bases outside the gene matches. CDR3 length: 15 amino acids. The germline CDR1 and CDR2 sequences are MNHEY and SVGAGI. The CDR3 is CASQGAGRSKNIQYF. CDR3 DNA sequence: TGTGCCAGTCAGGGGGCGGGAAGATCCAAAAACATTCAGTACTTC.

V and J are TRBV2 and TRBJ2-5; D ambiguous. The germline V gene encodes CDR1 SNHLY and CDR2 FYNNEI. V was shortened by 5 bases and J by 1 base, with 11 bases between the two germline ends. The CDR3 totals 14 residues. CDR3 protein: CASSPWAAQETQYF. The CDR3 DNA reads as TGTGCCAGCAGTCCCTGGGCAGCCCAAGAGACCCAGTACTTC.

This sequence joins TRBV11-1 and TRBJ2-3; D is perhaps TRBD1 or TRBD2 (5 bases each). The CDR3 runs 15 residues. Looked up from germline, CDR1 is SGHAT and CDR2 is FQDESV (reference sequence). The germline V and J ends were trimmed by 1 base and 0 bases, with 8 bases remaining between them. The CDR3 spells CASSLDGASTDTQYF. The CDR3 DNA reads as TGTGCCAGCAGCTTAGACGGGGCTAGCACAGATACGCAGTATTTT.

This chain links TRBV18 with TRBJ2-3, with 8 bases that match TRBD2. Trimming took 3 bases from V and 1 from J; bases not matched to a gene: 3. CDR1 is KGHSH, CDR2 LQKENI, per germline. The CDR3 extends over 15 amino acids. The CDR3 DNA is TGTGCCAGCTCACCCAAACTAGCGGGCACAGATACGCAGTATTTT. This gives the protein CASSPKLAGTDTQYF.

The V gene is TRBV11-2, the J gene TRBJ2-7, with a weak D call TRBD2 (6 bases). The CDR3 is 13 residues long. The V end lost 5 bases, the J end lost 4 bases, and 12 bases lay between the germline ends. Germline CDR1 reads SGHAT; CDR2 reads FQNNGV. The CDR3: CASSVRGSYEQYF. CDR3 coding DNA: TGTGCCAGCAGCGTGCGGGGTAGTTACGAGCAGTACTTC.

The chain combines TRBV28 with TRBJ2-3; D may be TRBD2 (7 bases). Trimming took off 3 bases at V and 7 bases at J, with 17 bases between the two ends. This CDR3 contains 15 residues. In germline, CDR1 is MDHEN, CDR2 SYDVKM. The CDR3 spells CASSFSLGGANTQYF. The CDR3 region has the DNA TGTGCCAGCAGTTTTAGTCTTGGGGGGGCGAATACGCAGTATTTT.

The chain employs TRBV7-2 and TRBJ1-2; D remains ambiguous. The germline V gene encodes CDR1 SGHTA and CDR2 FQGNSA. The CDR3 totals 12 residues. V was shortened by 5 bases and J by 4 bases, with 8 bases between the two germline ends. The CDR3 nucleotides are TGTGCCAGCAGCCCGGGCTCCTATGGCTACACCTTC. This codes for CASSPGSYGYTF.

This clone was recorded a few times. CDR3: CASSPKGARKYF. DNA for the CDR3: TGTGCCAGCAGCCCAAAGGGGGCCCGAAAGTACTTC. The chain is built from TRBV14 and TRBJ2-5; 7 bases agree with TRBD1. The CDR3 runs to 12 residues. V gave up 4 bases and J gave up 12 bases; unmatched junction bases: 8. In germline, CDR1 is SGHDN, CDR2 FVKESK.

The rearrangement joins TRBV2 to TRBJ2-2; 9 nucleotides line up with TRBD2. J gave up 4 bases and V 9 bases, and 6 bases lay outside the gene matches. Germline values: CDR1 SNHLY, CDR2 FYNNEI. This CDR3 has 14 residues. The CDR3 loop is CARRAGGSTGELFF. Written as DNA, the CDR3 is TGTGCCAGACGGGCGGGAGGGTCCACCGGGGAGCTGTTTTTT.

The chain joins TRBV5-5 to TRBJ1-5; 7 bases fit TRBD1. The germline gives CDR1 SGHKS, CDR2 YYEKEE (reference sequence). V shed 4 bases, J shed 5 bases, and the junction held 9 bases outside the gene matches. This CDR3 comprises 15 residues. The CDR3 sequence: CASSPTGVQDQPQHF. The CDR3 DNA reads TGTGCCAGCAGCCCTACAGGGGTCCAGGATCAGCCCCAGCATTTT.

This clone was seen just once. The gene calls are TRBV29-1 and TRBJ2-5, with TRBD2 as a possible D gene (7 bases). Germline values: CDR1 SQVTM, CDR2 ANQGSEA. The germline V and J ends were trimmed by 5 bases and 4 bases, with 8 bases remaining between them. The CDR3 has 11 amino acids. Written as DNA, the CDR3 is TGCAGCGTTCGGGGGGCAGAGACCCAGTACTTC. It codes for CSVRGAETQYF.

This clone appeared a single time. This sequence joins TRBV24-1 and TRBJ1-2; TRBD1 is a possible D gene (5 bases). The CDR3 sequence is 14 residues long. Germline loops: CDR1 KGHDR, CDR2 SFDVKD. Trimming removed 3 bases from V and 1 base from J, with 8 bases in between. In DNA, the CDR3 is TGTGCCACCAGTGATCGGACATTTAACTATGGCTACACCTTC. Protein product: CATSDRTFNYGYTF.

V usage is TRBV2 and J usage is TRBJ2-7; the match to TRBD2 covers 8 bases. The V and J ends lost 7 bases and 7 bases, in that order; junction bases with no gene match: 9. Per germline, CDR1 SNHLY and CDR2 FYNNEI. The CDR3 is 13 residues long. The CDR3 spells CASKERETGEQYF. The CDR3 bases are TGTGCCAGCAAGGAGCGGGAGACGGGGGAGCAGTACTTC.

The sample holds one count of this clone. The rearrangement joins TRBV19 to TRBJ1-1, with D perhaps matching TRBD1 (5 bases). The germline gives CDR1 LNHDA, CDR2 SQIVND (reference sequence). The V gene lost 3 bases and the J gene lost 2 bases, with 16 bases spanning the gap. This CDR3 has 16 amino acids. CDR3 region: CASSMGPLLGNTEAFF. In nucleotides, the CDR3 is TGTGCCAGTAGTATGGGGCCCCTCCTGGGAAACACTGAAGCTTTCTTT.

This chain links TRBV29-1 with TRBJ2-1, with D perhaps TRBD1 (6 bases). CDR1 and CDR2 from the germline V gene are SQVTM and ANQGSEA. The V and J ends lost 5 bases and 5 bases respectively, with 16 bases between them. CDR3 length: 14 amino acids. The CDR3 DNA sequence: TGCAGCGTTCGAGACAGGAGATTTAACAATGAGCAGTTCTTC. Translated, it gives CSVRDRRFNNEQFF.

The chain employs TRBV4-2 and TRBJ1-4, with 8 bases that match TRBD1. The CDR3 sequence is 16 residues long. V lost 0 bases, J lost 4 bases, and 4 bases stayed unmatched. Germline CDR1 is LGHNA and CDR2 is YNFKEQ. CDR3 nucleotides: TGTGCCAGCAGCCAAGACAGGGGGCTCAGTAATGAAAAACTGTTTTTT. Translating it yields CASSQDRGLSNEKLFF.

The chain carries TRBV7-2 and TRBJ2-7, with D uncertain. The CDR3 spans 14 residues. Trimming cost V 1 base and J 1 base, with 8 bases left between them. Germline assignment: CDR1 SGHTA and CDR2 FQGNSA. CDR3 region: CASSLEGSSYEQYF. The CDR3 DNA sequence: TGTGCCAGCAGCTTAGAGGGATCTTCCTACGAGCAGTACTTC.

This clone was seen once. The junction does not match germline at one end; this may be a read error. CDR3 loop: CASREEGTGNQPQHF. DNA for the CDR3: TGTGCCAGCAGGGAAGAGGGGACAGGCAATCAGCCCCAGCATTTT. This chain uses TRBV2 with TRBJ1-5; 7 bases are a match to TRBD1. The V gene's germline CDR1 is SNHLY and CDR2 FYNNEI. The CDR3 contains 15 residues.

The rearrangement uses TRBV7-9 and TRBJ1-4; 8 bases align to TRBD1. Losses at the gene ends were 4 bases for V and 5 bases for J; bases not matched to a gene: 3. CDR1 is SEHNR and CDR2 is FQNEAQ in the germline V gene (reference sequence). The CDR3 totals 14 residues. The CDR3 here is CASSSTGVNEKLFF. The CDR3 DNA reads TGTGCCAGCAGCTCGACAGGGGTGAATGAAAAACTGTTTTTT.

The CDR3, as DNA: TGTGCCAGCAGCCCAGTTAGCGGGGCGTACCAAGAGACCCAGTACTTC. Amino acid sequence: CASSPVSGAYQETQYF. V and J are TRBV6-2 or TRBV6-3 and TRBJ2-5; 8 positions match TRBD2. J lost 0 bases, V lost 6 bases, and 9 bases had no gene match. The CDR3 sequence is 16 residues long. CDR1 and CDR2 (germline): MNHEY, SVGEGT.